The 7 T cell receptor beta chains below were found in one sample sequenced in a study of T cell responses to AZD1222 COVID-19 vaccine. Produced via immunoSEQ multiplex PCR; TCRdb's table is partial and in-frame only. The profile covers roughly 190,000 clones, with approximately 94% appearing a single time and 3.5% to 4% taken by the ten largest. This specimen consisted of peripheral blood, obtained 28 days after the second dose of the MenACWY control vaccine. These receptors originate from an adult who received the MenACWY meningococcal vaccine as a control.

V gene TRBV7-2 combines with J gene TRBJ2-3, with 15 bases fitting TRBD2. This CDR3 is 17 amino acids long. V lost 5 bases, J lost 3 bases, and 6 bases stayed unmatched. CDR1 and CDR2 from the germline V gene are SGHTA and FQGNSA. The CDR3 reads CASSPSGTSGRTDTQYF. CDR3 DNA sequence: TGTGCCAGCAGCCCGTCAGGGACTAGCGGGAGGACAGATACGCAGTATTTT.

DNA of the CDR3: TGTGCCAGCAGCTTAGGACAGCTTAATGAAAAACTGTTTTTT. This translates into CASSLGQLNEKLFF. The V gene is TRBV5-5, the J gene TRBJ1-4, with D possibly matching TRBD1 (6 bases). In germline, CDR1 is SGHKS, CDR2 YYEKEE (reference sequence). Trimming took off 2 bases at V and 4 bases at J, with 9 bases between the two ends. The CDR3 loop spans 14 amino acids.

This clone appeared once. The chain uses TRBV27 and TRBJ1-5; D ambiguous. V lost 5 bases and J 0 bases, leaving 5 bases between the germline ends. Per germline, CDR1 MNHEY and CDR2 SMNVEV (reference sequence). The CDR3 sequence is 13 residues long. The CDR3 DNA sequence: TGTGCCAGCAGTGGTTATAGCAATCAGCCCCAGCATTTT. This codes for CASSGYSNQPQHF.

The sample holds one count of this clone. The chain joins TRBV19 to TRBJ1-1; D gene ambiguous. CDR3 size: 14 residues. V lost 4 bases and J lost 1, with 10 bases in between. From germline, CDR1 is LNHDA and CDR2 SQIVND (reference sequence). The DNA for the CDR3 is TGTGCCAGTAGTAGAGGGTTATCGAACACTGAAGCTTTCTTT. This gives the protein CASSRGLSNTEAFF.

For the CDR3, the DNA is TGTGCCAGCAGCCAAGATTGGGGACTAGCGGGAAGGGGCAATGAGCAGTTCTTC. Translated, it gives CASSQDWGLAGRGNEQFF. The chain carries TRBV4-2 and TRBJ2-1; TRBD2 matches at 13 bases. Germline V CDR1 and CDR2: LGHNA, YNFKEQ. CDR3 size: 18 residues. V gave up 0 bases and J gave up 6 bases; unmatched junction bases: 8.

The CDR3 DNA follows: TGTGCCAGCAGACACTTAGCGGGAGGGGGGCTAGCCAAAAACATTCAGTACTTC. As protein: CASRHLAGGGLAKNIQYF. This chain links TRBV27 with TRBJ2-4; 11 nucleotides match TRBD2. The CDR3 consists of 18 residues. Germline V gene lookup returns CDR1 MNHEY and CDR2 SMNVEV (reference sequence). The ends lost 6 bases at V and 0 bases at J; junction bases unmatched: 10.

The DNA for the CDR3 is TGTGCCAGCAGCGTAGGGCTAGCGGGAGGAGAGACCCAGTACTTC. This codes for CASSVGLAGGETQYF. The V and J genes are TRBV9 and TRBJ2-5; 11 bases fit TRBD2. J was trimmed by 4 bases and V by 0 bases; bases with no gene match: 2. In germline, CDR1 is SGDLS, CDR2 YYNGEE. This CDR3 has 15 amino acids.